This T cell receptor (beta chain) was sequenced in a study of cytomegalovirus exposure and HLA in healthy donors. Study details: Findings of an earlier analysis included some 110 million unique TCR beta sequences from 180 million or so T cells.

A multiplex PCR was run with 60 Vbeta primers and 13 Jbeta primers. TCRdb's table, derived via immunoSEQ multiplex PCR, lists solely in-frame clones and lacks some. The sample consists of roughly 150,000 clones, roughly 80% of them appearing once. V was pared by 4 bases and J by 9 bases, with 18 bases between. The CDR3 has 14 amino acids. Germline V gene data show CDR1 as SGHTA and CDR2 as FQGNSA. This clone was picked up a small number of times. The source material was PBMCs. The chain links TRBV7-2 to TRBJ1-1; a weak D match, TRBD1 (6 bases). The source is a male donor in good health and CMV-seronegative. The CDR3 region has the DNA TGTGCCAGCAGCTCACAGGGTGGGCGTACCAAAGCTTTCTTT. It is translated as CASSSQGGRTKAFF. Drawing the rest from reference TRBV7-2 and TRBJ1-1, the complete variable domain is GAGVSQSPSNKVTEKGKDVELRCDPISGHTALYWYRQSLGQGLEFLIYFQGNSAPDKSGLPSDRFSAERTGGSVSTLTIQRTQQEDSAVYLCASSSQGGRTKAFFGQGTRLTVV.